This TCR beta chain was found in a study of T cell responses to AZD1222 COVID-19 vaccine. V lost 6 bases to trimming and J lost 2 bases; unmatched junction nucleotides: 12. The CDR3 contains 19 residues. Germline V CDR1 and CDR2: SGHTA, FQGNSA. Overall study findings and caveats: Close to half of all spike-specific TCRs reportedly target regions of the variants that are unmutated. Spike-specific TCRs gained breadth and depth after people received two AZD1222 doses. Clonal diversity was possibly underestimated, and the donors were mostly white British, with more females.

The assay was immunoSEQ multiplex PCR, and TCRdb's table has in-frame clones only and misses some. The profile shows about 150,000 clones, 85% to 95% of them singletons. Remarks on this clone: Its specificity is not known.

This chain uses TRBV7-2 with TRBJ2-3; 15 bases are a match to TRBD2. The sequenced sample was peripheral blood, obtained on day 0 of AZD1222 vaccination. This receptor was taken from an adult in good health. The DNA of the CDR3 is TGTGCCAGCAGTCGGACCGGGACTAGCGGGGGGAGAATCACAGATACGCAGTATTTT. This encodes CASSRTGTSGGRITDTQYF.